A selection of T cell receptor beta chains follows, all from one sample in a study of T-cell reconstitution after alpha-beta-depleted transplantation in children. TCRdb reprocessed the PCR reads with MiXCR, giving one entry per CDR3 protein. The table records approximately 400,000 distinct CDR3 sequences, about a tenth of them present only once. The sample was PBMCs from the stem cell graft donor, taken from the stem cell graft. The origin of the receptors is a human donor who donated a stem cell graft to a child with acute myeloid leukemia. The CDR3 runs from the conserved cysteine through the conserved F or W. Each record gives: D gene, J gene, clone size, CDR3 length, V gene, CDR3 DNA, CDR3 protein. The D gene is left open where the match is weak. Expanded clones get a size class; other rows say once, few or many, or leave the size out.

>TRBD1|TRBJ1-4|-|16|TRBV20-1
TGCAGTGCTAGTGGAGACAGGGTCAGCCCTAATGAAAAACTGTTTTTT
CSASGDRVSPNEKLFF
>-|TRBJ1-1|-|11|TRBV6-1
TGTGCCAGCAGTGAAAGAGCTGAAGCTTTCTTT
CASSERAEAFF
>TRBD2|TRBJ2-3|many|18|TRBV12-3/TRBV12-4
TGTGCCAGCAGTACCAATCTGGGACTAGCGGCTAGCACAGATACGCAGTATTTT
CASSTNLGLAASTDTQYF
>-|TRBJ2-3|many|16|TRBV15
TGTGCCACCAGCAGAGAGGGCGGACGCCAGGGGGATACGCAGTATTTT
CATSREGGRQGDTQYF
>TRBD1|TRBJ1-2|-|15|TRBV20-1
TGCAGTGCTAGACCTACCAGGGGGGAAAACTATGGCTACACCTTC
CSARPTRGENYGYTF
>TRBD2|TRBJ2-3|-|17|TRBV2
TGTGCCAGCAGTGGTTTAATAGCGGGGGGGGGCACAGATACGCAGTATTTT
CASSGLIAGGGTDTQYF
>-|TRBJ1-4|-|16|TRBV9
TGTGCCAGCAGCCCCCAGGTCGGGCCAACTAATGAAAAACTGTTTTTT
CASSPQVGPTNEKLFF
>TRBD1|TRBJ1-4|-|17|TRBV29-1
TGCAGCGGCTACGGGACAGGGCGTCCGGAAACTAATGAAAAACTGTTTTTT
CSGYGTGRPETNEKLFF
>-|TRBJ1-2|many|13|TRBV2
TGTGCCAGCAGTGAAGAACAGAGGTATGGCTACACCTTC
CASSEEQRYGYTF
>TRBD1|TRBJ2-1|-|15|TRBV4-2
TGTGCCAGCAGCCAAGGGGGGGACAGGGTGAATGAGCAGTTCTTC
CASSQGGDRVNEQFF
>TRBD2|TRBJ2-4|-|17|TRBV5-1
TGCGCCAGCAGCTTGGCCCCTAGCGGCCAAGCCAAAAACAGTCAGTACTTC
CASSLAPSGQAKNSQYF
>-|TRBJ1-1|many|13|TRBV30
TGTGCCTGGAGTGTAGAGGTTGAAGCCAAAGCTTTCTTT
CAWSVEVEAKAFF
>TRBD1|TRBJ2-1|once|15|TRBV11-2
TGTGCCAGCAGACACTGGACAGGGGGCAGGTATGAGCAGTTCTTC
CASRHWTGGRYEQFF
>TRBD1|TRBJ2-5|many|14|TRBV6-1
TGTGCCAGCAGTAGACAGGGGCCCCAAGAGACCCAGTACTTC
CASSRQGPQETQYF
>TRBD2|TRBJ2-3|many|15|TRBV6-5
TGTGCCAGCAGTTTACTAGCGTCATACACAGATACGCAGTATTTT
CASSLLASYTDTQYF
>TRBD2|TRBJ2-3|many|16|TRBV20-1
TGCAGTGCTAGAGATCTGCCTAGCGGGAGAATTGATACGCAGTATTTT
CSARDLPSGRIDTQYF
>-|TRBJ1-1|many|16|TRBV6-5
TGTGCCAGCAGTTACCGCGTGGACAGTTGGAACACTGAAGCTTTCTTT
CASSYRVDSWNTEAFF
>-|TRBJ1-1|-|16|TRBV5-1
TGCGCCAGCAACCAAGATCTGGGACGGATGAACACTGAAGCTTTCTTT
CASNQDLGRMNTEAFF
>TRBD2|TRBJ2-5|few|16|TRBV7-2
TGTGCCAGCAGCTTATTAGCGGGAGAGGGCCAAGAGACCCAGTACTTC
CASSLLAGEGQETQYF
>TRBD1|TRBJ1-1|-|15|TRBV20-1
TGCAGTGCTCCAACAGGGGGCAACCTGAACACTGAAGCTTTCTTT
CSAPTGGNLNTEAFF
>-|TRBJ2-3|many|13|TRBV19
TGTGCCAGTAGGGGCAGGGGCACAGATACGCAGTATTTT
CASRGRGTDTQYF
>TRBD1|TRBJ2-4|few|15|TRBV10-3
TGTGCCATAGCGAGGGGGACAGGGGGCGAAAACATTCAGTACTTC
CAIARGTGGENIQYF
>TRBD2|TRBJ2-5|few|16|TRBV9
TGTGCCAGCAGCCTTCCCAGTGGGGGGGGAAAAGAGACCCAGTACTTC
CASSLPSGGGKETQYF
>-|TRBJ2-1|-|15|TRBV10-3
TGTGCCATCAGTGCACGAGGTCGTAATTACAATGAGCAGTTCTTC
CAISARGRNYNEQFF
>-|TRBJ1-5|many|13|TRBV27
TGTGCCAGCAGTCGTTATAGCAATCAGCCCCAGCATTTT
CASSRYSNQPQHF
>TRBD1|TRBJ1-3|few|13|TRBV29-1
TGCAGCGTGGCTGGGACAGGGGGAAACACCATATATTTT
CSVAGTGGNTIYF
>TRBD1|TRBJ2-1|few|16|TRBV11-2
TGTGCCAGCAGCATGGGACAGGGGTGGGGAGGGCATGAGCAGTTCTTC
CASSMGQGWGGHEQFF
>-|TRBJ2-3|few|13|TRBV20-1
TGCAGTGCTAATCTCTATCAGATGGATACGCAGTATTTT
CSANLYQMDTQYF
>-|TRBJ1-4|few|14|TRBV5-1
TGCGCCAGCAGCCCCGGATATAACCCCGTAAAACTGTTTTTT
CASSPGYNPVKLFF
>TRBD2|TRBJ2-3|-|13|TRBV10-3
TGTGCCATCAGGCAGACTAGCCCAGATACGCAGTATTTT
CAIRQTSPDTQYF
>-|TRBJ2-7|many|11|TRBV30
TGTGCCTGGGGACACCTATACGAGCAGTACTTC
CAWGHLYEQYF
>-|TRBJ2-6|few|14|TRBV18
TGTGCCAGCTCACCGGCCTCTGGGGCCAACGTCCTGACTTTC
CASSPASGANVLTF
>-|TRBJ1-5|many|13|TRBV7-8
TGTGCCAGCAGCTTTCAGGAAAATCAGCCCCAGCATTTT
CASSFQENQPQHF
>-|TRBJ2-6|-|13|TRBV9
TGTGCCAGCAGCGAACACGGGGCCAACGTCCTGACTTTC
CASSEHGANVLTF
>-|TRBJ2-3|many|14|TRBV6-4
TGTGCCAGCAGTGACTCAGACAGCACAGATACGCAGTATTTT
CASSDSDSTDTQYF
>TRBD1|TRBJ1-5|-|14|TRBV5-5
TGTGCCAGCAGCTGGACAGGGGAAGATCTCCCCCAGCATTTT
CASSWTGEDLPQHF
>-|TRBJ2-4|few|13|TRBV29-1
TGCAGCGTTGATCAAGGGGGGGGAAACATTCAGTACTTC
CSVDQGGGNIQYF
>-|TRBJ1-6|-|13|TRBV11-3
TGTGCCAGCACCCGGCGTCTTCGTTCACCCCTCCACTTT
CASTRRLRSPLHF
>-|TRBJ1-5|few|18|TRBV6-2/TRBV6-3
TGTGCCAGCAGTCCGGGACAAACATCCCTCGGGAGCAATCAGCCCCAGCATTTT
CASSPGQTSLGSNQPQHF
>-|TRBJ2-5|-|20|TRBV5-1
TGCGCCAGCAGCCCCCAGGGGGTCACGGGGGCCCTCTCGGATCGGGGGACCCAGTACTTC
CASSPQGVTGALSDRGTQYF
>-|TRBJ2-7|-|15|TRBV7-9
TGTGCCAGCAGCCTGGACGGAATGCGTGCCTACGAGCAGTACTTC
CASSLDGMRAYEQYF
>-|TRBJ2-5|few|14|TRBV20-1
TGCAGTGCTTTGACCCGGACAGCCCAAGAGACCCAGTACTTC
CSALTRTAQETQYF
>TRBD1|TRBJ1-1|few|15|TRBV5-1
TGCGCCAGCAGCTTGGCGACAGGGGGCAACACTGAAGCTTTCTTT
CASSLATGGNTEAFF
>TRBD1|TRBJ2-2|few|16|TRBV6-1
TGTGCCAGCAACCACGGGACAGGGATGAACACCGGGGAGCTGTTTTTT
CASNHGTGMNTGELFF
>-|TRBJ2-1|few|15|TRBV7-9
TGTGCCAGCAGCACCCCGACAGGACTCCACAATGAGCAGTTCTTC
CASSTPTGLHNEQFF
>-|TRBJ2-1|many|15|TRBV20-1
TGCAGTGCTAGAGATACCACTGGGACCTCCAATGAGCAGTTCTTC
CSARDTTGTSNEQFF
>-|TRBJ2-6|-|14|TRBV6-1
TGTGCCAGCAGCCCCGTTTTTGGGGCCAACGTCCTGACTTTC
CASSPVFGANVLTF
>-|TRBJ2-2|-|15|TRBV5-1
TGCGCCAGCAGCCCGGGACGGATTAACACCGGGGAGCTGTTTTTT
CASSPGRINTGELFF
>-|TRBJ2-5|-|15|TRBV5-1
TGCGCCAGCAGCTTGGTGGACAGCCACAAGGAGACCCAGTACTTC
CASSLVDSHKETQYF
>-|TRBJ2-5|many|12|TRBV20-1
TGCAGTGCTAGTGACTACAAAGAGACCCAGTACTTC
CSASDYKETQYF